Following are 5 T cell receptor beta chains from one sample sequenced in a study of blood T cell repertoires in COVID-19. The table came from immunoSEQ multiplex PCR; TCRdb's copy has only in-frame clones and leaves some out. In the table there are fewer than 350,000 clones, about 89% of which are singletons. Sequencing input: peripheral blood. The receptors stem from a man in his forties with acute or convalescent COVID-19.

The chain's CDR3 is CASQASPSEAFF. CDR3 sequence (DNA): TGTGCCAGCCAGGCCAGCCCCTCTGAAGCTTTCTTT. This rearrangement joins TRBV6-6 to TRBJ1-1; the D is unclear. The germline gives CDR1 MNHNY, CDR2 SVGAGI (reference sequence). CDR3 length: 12 amino acids. Trimming removed 8 bases at V and 6 bases at J, with 13 bases between.

As concerns this clone: In the same sample, other DNA sequences code for this CDR3. This sequence joins TRBV11-1 and TRBJ1-2, with 9 bases lining up with TRBD1. The CDR3 totals 15 residues. Losses at the gene ends were 4 bases for V and 2 bases for J; bases not matched to a gene: 5. Germline loops: CDR1 SGHAT, CDR2 FQDESV (reference sequence). The DNA of the CDR3 is TGTGCCAGCAGCTCGGGACAGGGAAGAAACTATGGCTACACCTTC. Translation: CASSSGQGRNYGYTF.

The rearrangement joins TRBV12-5 to TRBJ1-5; D unresolved. Germline values: CDR1 LGHNT, CDR2 FRNRAP. Trimming cost V 1 base and J 3 bases, with 4 bases left between them. The CDR3 has 13 amino acids. In DNA form, the CDR3 reads TGTGCTAGTGGTTTGGATCTCAATCAGCCCCAGCATTTT. This sequence encodes CASGLDLNQPQHF. The full variable domain, rest sourced from reference TRBV12-5 and TRBJ1-5, is DARVTQTPRHKVTEMGQEVTMRCQPILGHNTVFWYRQTMMQGLELLAYFRNRAPLDDSGMPKDRFSAEMPDATLATLKIQPSEPRDSAVYFCASGLDLNQPQHFGDGTRLSIL.

The chain employs TRBV19 and TRBJ1-1; D might be TRBD1 (6 bases). V lost 6 bases to trimming and J lost 5 bases, with 16 bases between them. The germline V gene encodes CDR1 LNHDA and CDR2 SQIVND (reference sequence). The CDR3 is 14 residues long. The CDR3 reads CASRSGHLGTEAFF. Written as DNA, the CDR3 is TGTGCCAGTAGATCGGGACATCTTGGGACTGAAGCTTTCTTT.

This sequence joins TRBV2 and TRBJ1-5; no firm D call. Germline V gene data show CDR1 as SNHLY and CDR2 as FYNNEI. CDR3 length equals 12 residues. Trimming removed 4 bases from V and 8 bases from J, with 9 bases in between. Here the CDR3 DNA reads TGTGCCAGCAGTGCCGCCCGGGAGCCCCAGCATTTT. Its translation is CASSAAREPQHF. Filled out from reference TRBV2 and TRBJ1-5, the complete variable domain reads EPEVTQTPSHQVTQMGQEVILRCVPISNHLYFYWYRQILGQKVEFLVSFYNNEISEKSEIFDDQFSVERPDGSNFTLKIRSTKLEDSAMYFCASSAAREPQHFGDGTRLSIL.